Below, 5 T cell receptor beta chains from the same sample are listed, as sequenced in a study of cytomegalovirus exposure and HLA in healthy donors. Primers for the PCR totalled 60 Vbeta and 13 Jbeta. The assay was immunoSEQ multiplex PCR, and TCRdb's table has in-frame clones only and misses some. The table has about 160,000 clones, about four fifths seen once. The sequencing input was PBMCs. The receptors stem from a woman aged 50 to 60 in good health and CMV-seropositive.

This chain joins TRBV6-5 and TRBJ1-1; TRBD1 is a possible D gene (6 bases). The CDR3 is 15 amino acids. The V end was cut by 0 bases, the J end by 4 bases, with 12 bases between. Germline-derived CDR1 and CDR2 are MNHEY and SVGAGI. The CDR3 DNA follows: TGTGCCAGCAGTTACTCGACAGGACGAGGCACTGAAGCTTTCTTT. This encodes CASSYSTGRGTEAFF.

This clone was counted once. The chain is built from TRBV2 and TRBJ1-5, with D possibly TRBD1 on 6 matching bases. Trimming took off 5 bases at V and 0 bases at J, with 11 bases between the two ends. From germline, CDR1 is SNHLY and CDR2 FYNNEI. The CDR3 spans 15 residues. The chain's CDR3 is CASSRRDNSNQPQHF. The CDR3, as DNA: TGTGCCAGCAGTAGAAGGGACAATAGCAATCAGCCCCAGCATTTT. The full variable domain, with the rest looked up from reference TRBV2 and TRBJ1-5, is EPEVTQTPSHQVTQMGQEVILRCVPISNHLYFYWYRQILGQKVEFLVSFYNNEISEKSEIFDDQFSVERPDGSNFTLKIRSTKLEDSAMYFCASSRRDNSNQPQHFGDGTRLSIL.

The rearrangement joins TRBV5-4 to TRBJ2-5; 9 bases map to TRBD1. The CDR3 contains 14 residues. Germline CDR1 SGHNT, CDR2 YYREEE (reference sequence). V trimming: 3 bases; J trimming: 11 bases; junction bases outside the gene matches: 11. The CDR3 region is CASSYGTGLGEQYF. Here the CDR3 DNA reads TGTGCCAGCAGCTACGGGACAGGGCTTGGGGAGCAGTACTTC. Together with reference TRBV5-4 and TRBJ2-5, the CDR3 gives the full variable domain: ETGVTQSPTHLIKTRGQQVTLRCSSQSGHNTVSWYQQALGQGPQFIFQYYREEENGRGNFPPRFSGLQFPNYSSELNVNALELDDSALYLCASSYGTGLGEQYFGPGTRLLVL.

This clone was detected once. This chain uses TRBV7-2 with TRBJ2-7, with D perhaps matching TRBD1 (6 bases). V lost 1 base, J lost 4 bases, and 11 bases lay in between. The CDR3 totals 14 residues. Germline lookup yields CDR1 SGHTA and CDR2 FQGNSA. The CDR3 coding sequence is TGTGCCAGCAGCTTAGACAGGGCCGCTTACGAGCAGTACTTC. It specifies CASSLDRAAYEQYF. Based on the CDR3 plus reference TRBV7-2 and TRBJ2-7, the full variable domain is GAGVSQSPSNKVTEKGKDVELRCDPISGHTALYWYRQSLGQGLEFLIYFQGNSAPDKSGLPSDRFSAERTGGSVSTLTIQRTQQEDSAVYLCASSLDRAAYEQYFGPGTRLTVT.

This sequence joins TRBV4-3 and TRBJ2-5; D is perhaps TRBD1 (6 bases). The J call is uncertain, as TRBJ2-7 better fits the DNA end. The CDR3 spans 15 residues. CDR1 is LGHNA, CDR2 YSLEER, per germline. CDR3: CASSQDGNRAYEQYF. For the CDR3, the DNA is TGCGCCAGCAGCCAAGACGGGAACAGGGCCTACGAGCAGTACTTC.